This T cell receptor (beta chain) came from a study of T cells of healthy individuals. TCRdb re-called the 5' RACE reads with MiXCR, one entry per CDR3 protein. The data contain 60,000 to 75,000 distinct CDR3 sequences, around 15% of them seen just once; the ten biggest clones take up around 5%. This CDR3 is 14 amino acids long. The germline CDR1 and CDR2 sequences are MGHRA and YSYEKL. With 4 bases removed from V and 1 base from J, the gap between germline ends came to 9 bases. The source is a human donor in good health. The chain is built from TRBV4-1 and TRBJ2-3; D remains unclear. CDR3: CASSPNGRTDTQYF. CDR3 in DNA: TGCGCCAGCAGCCCTAACGGGCGCACAGATACGCAGTATTTT.